This T cell receptor beta chain was retrieved from a study of blood T cell repertoires in COVID-19. Study overall: Whether acute or convalescent, the COVID-19 samples came from the United States, Italy and Spain.

Authors' analysis steps: Estimates of nucleated cell counts were drawn from the amplification of reference gene primers. Sequencing used immunoSEQ multiplex PCR; TCRdb keeps in-frame clones, though not all of them. V and J calls and clone size are as listed in that table; D and trimming were resolved from the DNA. Of over 130,000 clones in the sample, more than 75% were seen once. In germline, CDR1 is MNHEY, CDR2 SMNVEV (reference sequence). J gave up 7 bases and V 3 bases, and 17 bases lay outside the gene matches. This CDR3 region has 18 residues. This TCR was recovered from a human donor in a cohort sampled during active COVID-19. Sequenced input: peripheral blood. This sequence joins TRBV27 and TRBJ2-1, with 8 bases aligning to TRBD2. CDR3 nucleotide sequence: TGTGCCAGCAGTTTCCCAGGTGATCCGGGACTAGGCAGAAATGAGCAGTTCTTC. Its translation is CASSFPGDPGLGRNEQFF.